Shown below are 31 T cell receptor beta chains from a single sample sequenced in a study of shared clonotypes between healthy human individuals (dated by TCRdb to 2019 to 2021). The library was obtained by the immunoSEQ multiplex PCR assay. TCRdb carries this immuneACCESS record with in-frame sequences only. Its versions omit some clonotypes, under half of them owing to an unresolved V gene in the studies checked, with the rest unexplained. In this sample the table shows about 2 million clones, 85% to 95% of which occur a single time. The leading ten clones occupy about 0.13% of the sample. Sequencing was done on a sample of naive CD4+ T cells sorted from blood. The cell subset or site label, as the study defines it: CD45RA+ positively selected. These TCRs come from a man aged 18 to 29 in good health.

This chain links TRBV5-8 with TRBJ2-4, with D unclear. This CDR3 is built from 16 residues. Trimming pared 3 bases from V and 0 bases from J, leaving 13 bases between. Per the germline V gene, CDR1 is SGHTS and CDR2 is YDEGEE. The DNA for the CDR3 is TGTGCCAGCAGCTCCGGACCGGTCCTAGCCAAAAACATTCAGTACTTC. This gives the protein CASSSGPVLAKNIQYF.

The V and J genes are TRBV4-2 and TRBJ2-1; TRBD2 matches 11 bases. This CDR3 has 17 residues. The germline V gene has CDR1 LGHNA and CDR2 YNFKEQ. The V segment lost 4 bases and the J segment 4 bases; nucleotides outside the gene matches: 9. CDR3 nucleotide sequence: TGTGCCAGCAGCCTTTCCGTAGCGGGGGGGGCATACAATGAGCAGTTCTTC. Translating it yields CASSLSVAGGAYNEQFF.

This rearrangement joins TRBV10-3 to TRBJ1-2; TRBD1 matches 7 bases. CDR1 ENHRY and CDR2 SYGVKD come from the germline V gene. CDR3 length equals 14 residues. The junction had 10 bases not matched to a gene; V was cut back by 4 bases and J by 8 bases. CDR3 nucleotide sequence: TGTGCCATCAGTGTACAGGGGACTACTATGGGCTACACCTTC. Its translation: CAISVQGTTMGYTF.

The V call is TRBV6-1, the J call TRBJ1-6; no reliable D call. Germline-derived CDR1 and CDR2 are MNHNS and SASEGT. The CDR3 extends over 14 amino acids. Trimming took off 2 bases at V and 10 bases at J, with 12 bases between the two ends. Here the CDR3 reads CASSELEGASPLHF. As DNA, the CDR3 is TGTGCCAGCAGTGAATTAGAGGGCGCATCACCCCTCCACTTT.

This clone has only one observation. CDR3 residues: CASRSEATNEKLFF. For the CDR3, the DNA is TGCGCCAGCAGGTCAGAGGCAACTAATGAAAAACTGTTTTTT. V gene TRBV5-1 combines with J gene TRBJ1-4; D is unresolved. There are 14 residues in the CDR3. V was cut by 5 bases and J by 0 bases, with 8 bases left in between. Germline CDR1 reads SGHRS; CDR2 reads YFSETQ.

The chain joins TRBV20-1 to TRBJ2-5, with TRBD1 as a possible D gene (5 bases). CDR3 length: 11 residues. CDR1 and CDR2 from the germline V gene are DFQATT and SNEGSKA (reference sequence). V lost 4 bases, J lost 9 bases, and 12 bases lay in between. The CDR3 region is CSAKVEGAQYF. The CDR3 DNA reads as TGCAGTGCTAAAGTCGAAGGGGCCCAGTACTTC.

The chain is built from TRBV7-2 and TRBJ1-2, with 7 positions matching TRBD1. Germline CDR1 and CDR2: SGHTA and FQGNSA. V shed 5 bases, J shed 9 bases, and the junction held 9 bases outside the gene matches. The length of the CDR3 is 13 residues. CDR3 DNA sequence: TGTGCCAGCAGCCCCCGGACAGGAAAGAGCTACACCTTC. Its protein is CASSPRTGKSYTF. The variable domain in full, completed from reference TRBV7-2 and TRBJ1-2, reads GAGVSQSPSNKVTEKGKDVELRCDPISGHTALYWYRQSLGQGLEFLIYFQGNSAPDKSGLPSDRFSAERTGGSVSTLTIQRTQQEDSAVYLCASSPRTGKSYTFGSGTRLTVV.

The chain recombines TRBV30 with TRBJ1-3; 8 bases align to TRBD1. The CDR3 is made up of 17 amino acids. Germline CDR1 is GTSNPN and CDR2 is SVGIG (reference sequence). J lost 0 bases, V lost 1 base, and 8 bases had no gene match. DNA of the CDR3: TGTGCCTGGAGTGGGACAGGGTTGTATCACTCTGGAAACACCATATATTTT. It codes for CAWSGTGLYHSGNTIYF.

The chain carries TRBV2 and TRBJ1-2; 8 nucleotides match TRBD1. With 3 bases clipped from V and 4 bases from J, the junction kept 7 bases outside the gene matches. This CDR3 is 15 amino acids long. The V gene's germline CDR1 is SNHLY and CDR2 FYNNEI. The CDR3 loop reads CASSDIGQGIYGYTF. CDR3 bases: TGTGCCAGCAGTGATATAGGACAGGGTATCTATGGCTACACCTTC.

The chain uses TRBV5-4 and TRBJ2-5, with 9 bases fitting TRBD2. The CDR3 length is 16 residues. V lost 0 bases to trimming and J lost 4 bases; unmatched junction nucleotides: 7. CDR1 is SGHNT, CDR2 YYREEE, per germline (reference sequence). DNA for the CDR3: TGTGCCAGCAGCTTGGCCCTAGCGGGAATTGCAGAGACCCAGTACTTC. Protein sequence: CASSLALAGIAETQYF.

J is TRBJ2-1 and V is TRBV4-3, with 10 bases matching TRBD2. Trimming removed 3 bases from V and 7 bases from J; junction bases left unmatched: 3. The germline V gene has CDR1 LGHNA and CDR2 YSLEER. This CDR3 is built from 14 residues. The CDR3 bases are TGCGCCAGCAGCCAGAGCGGGAGGGTGAATGAGCAGTTCTTC. The encoded protein is CASSQSGRVNEQFF.

The table lists this clone with a count of one. This sequence joins TRBV6-1 and TRBJ2-7; D gene unclear. This CDR3 has 14 residues. Germline V gives CDR1 MNHNS, CDR2 SASEGT. V was pared by 1 base and J by 6 bases, with 13 bases between. The CDR3 spells CASSEGPGPFEQYF. CDR3 DNA sequence: TGTGCCAGCAGTGAAGGACCAGGCCCATTCGAGCAGTACTTC.

This clone appeared once. V is TRBV5-1 and J is TRBJ1-1, with D unclear. Trimming stripped 4 bases from V and 0 bases from J, with 16 bases between. CDR3 length: 16 amino acids. Per germline, CDR1 SGHRS and CDR2 YFSETQ. The CDR3 reads CASSLPLGNVNTEAFF. CDR3 DNA: TGCGCCAGCAGCCTACCGCTCGGGAACGTGAACACTGAAGCTTTCTTT.

The chain employs TRBV11-2 and TRBJ1-2; D is unclear. The V and J ends lost 0 bases and 0 bases respectively, with 2 bases between them. The CDR3 spans 13 residues. Germline V gives CDR1 SGHAT, CDR2 FQNNGV. The CDR3 protein is CASSLEANYGYTF. In nucleotides, the CDR3 is TGTGCCAGCAGCTTAGAAGCTAACTATGGCTACACCTTC.

The CDR3 loop is CASSFKAGLLFNSPLHF. CDR3 sequence (DNA): TGCGCCAGCAGCTTCAAAGCCGGGCTACTTTTTAATTCACCCCTCCACTTT. The chain is built from TRBV4-1 and TRBJ1-6; D is unclear. V shed 5 bases and J shed 6 bases, with 20 bases lying between them. This CDR3 has 17 amino acids. Per the germline V gene, CDR1 is MGHRA and CDR2 is YSYEKL.

This clone appeared once. V and J are TRBV7-9 and TRBJ2-5, with D possibly called TRBD1 or TRBD2 (6 bases each). Germline values: CDR1 SEHNR, CDR2 FQNEAQ (reference sequence). The CDR3 totals 15 residues. V was cut by 1 base and J by 5 bases, with 14 bases left in between. The CDR3 is CASSLGDTEGETQYF. DNA of the CDR3: TGTGCCAGCAGCTTAGGGGACACGGAGGGGGAGACCCAGTACTTC.

This chain uses TRBV5-4 with TRBJ1-5; D gene ambiguous. The ends were cut back, 4 bases at V and 3 bases at J, with 8 bases in the middle. The V gene's germline CDR1 is SGHNT and CDR2 YYREEE (reference sequence). CDR3 length equals 13 residues. The CDR3 DNA sequence: TGTGCCAGCAGCGAGGACCCCAATCAGCCCCAGCATTTT. Its translation: CASSEDPNQPQHF.

V gene TRBV29-1 combines with J gene TRBJ2-3, with 8 nucleotides matching TRBD2. CDR1 and CDR2 (germline): SQVTM, ANQGSEA. The V gene end was trimmed by 7 bases and the J gene end by 2 bases; junction bases not matched to a gene: 5. The CDR3 loop spans 13 amino acids. CDR3 residues: CSALAADTDTQYF. The DNA of the CDR3 is TGCAGCGCACTAGCGGCAGACACAGATACGCAGTATTTT.

The chain is built from TRBV6-1 and TRBJ1-1, with 8 bases fitting TRBD1. The CDR3 contains 15 residues. Germline V lookup: CDR1 MNHNS, CDR2 SASEGT. Trimming cost V 4 bases and J 2 bases; bases outside gene matches: 6. The CDR3 coding sequence is TGTGCCAGCAGTGCGGGACAGGTTTTTAACACTGAAGCTTTCTTT. Translating it yields CASSAGQVFNTEAFF.

Points on this clone: The same CDR3 can be traced to other DNA sequences in this sample. V and J are TRBV5-6 and TRBJ1-5; possibly TRBD1 for D (5 bases). CDR1 SGHDT and CDR2 YYEEEE come from the germline V gene. This CDR3 comprises 15 residues. Trimming removed 1 base from V and 0 bases from J, with 8 bases in between. CDR3 sequence (DNA): TGTGCCAGCAGCTTGCGAGGGGTTAGCAATCAGCCCCAGCATTTT. Amino acid sequence: CASSLRGVSNQPQHF.

The chain recombines TRBV18 with TRBJ2-7; tentatively, D is TRBD1 (6 bases). Germline CDR1 KGHSH, CDR2 LQKENI. Trimming shortened V by 3 bases and J by 4 bases, and 13 bases separated the two germline ends. The CDR3 is made up of 14 amino acids. The CDR3 loop reads CASSPGARTYEQYF. CDR3 sequence (DNA): TGTGCCAGCTCACCGGGGGCGAGGACATACGAGCAGTACTTC. Together with reference TRBV18 and TRBJ2-7, the CDR3 gives the full variable domain: NAGVMQNPRHLVRRRGQEARLRCSPMKGHSHVYWYRQLPEEGLKFMVYLQKENIIDESGMPKERFSAEFPKEGPSILRIQQVVRGDSAAYFCASSPGARTYEQYFGPGTRLTVT.

The chain links TRBV7-6 to TRBJ2-1; TRBD2 matches 8 bases. Germline values: CDR1 SGHVS, CDR2 FNYEAQ. The CDR3 length is 15 residues. Trimming removed 1 base from V and 7 bases from J; junction bases left unmatched: 6. The CDR3, as DNA: TGTGCCAGCAGCTTAGATAGCGGGAATCGGAATGAGCAGTTCTTC. This translates into CASSLDSGNRNEQFF.

The chain has TRBV2 and TRBJ2-4; D perhaps matches TRBD2 (5 bases). Trimming took 3 bases from V and 1 from J, leaving 7 bases between them. From germline, CDR1 is SNHLY and CDR2 FYNNEI. The CDR3 extends over 14 amino acids. This chain's CDR3 is CASSETGAKNIQYF. The CDR3 nucleotides are TGTGCCAGCAGTGAGACGGGGGCCAAAAACATTCAGTACTTC.

On this clone: In the same sample, other DNA sequences code for this CDR3. The V and J genes are TRBV6-5 and TRBJ2-3; D is unclear. Per germline, CDR1 MNHEY and CDR2 SVGAGI. The CDR3 runs to 12 residues. Trimming cost V 3 bases and J 2 bases, with 3 bases left between them. The CDR3 DNA sequence: TGTGCCAGCAGTTATAACACAGATACGCAGTATTTT. Translating it yields CASSYNTDTQYF.

This clone was counted a few times. At the DNA level, this CDR3 is encoded by other sequences in the same sample as well. This chain connects TRBV18 to TRBJ1-5; D is unresolved. Germline assignment: CDR1 KGHSH and CDR2 LQKENI. The germline V and J ends were trimmed by 1 base and 0 bases, with 1 base remaining between them. The CDR3 totals 13 residues. CDR3 loop: CASSPLSNQPQHF. In DNA form, the CDR3 reads TGTGCCAGCTCACCACTTAGCAATCAGCCCCAGCATTTT.

As DNA, the CDR3 is TGTGCCAGCAGCTTAGACGGGATCCGGCAGAGCACCGGGGAGCTGTTTTTT. Translation gives CASSLDGIRQSTGELFF. The rearrangement uses TRBV7-9 and TRBJ2-2, with D maybe TRBD2 (5 bases). Germline V gives CDR1 SEHNR, CDR2 FQNEAQ (reference sequence). The CDR3 consists of 17 residues. Trimming took off 1 base at V and 4 bases at J, with 16 bases between the two ends.

The CDR3 protein is CASSPSWGSTNEKLFF. The CDR3 bases are TGTGCCAGCTCACCAAGTTGGGGTTCCACTAATGAAAAACTGTTTTTT. V and J are TRBV18 and TRBJ1-4; D gene uncertain. Between the trimmed V and J ends, which lost 2 bases and 2 bases, there was a span of 12 bases. This CDR3 has 16 amino acids. Germline loops: CDR1 KGHSH, CDR2 LQKENI.

V is TRBV20-1 and J is TRBJ2-7, with D hard to call. This CDR3 has 11 residues. Germline CDR1 is DFQATT and CDR2 is SNEGSKA (reference sequence). Trimming took off 0 bases at V and 7 bases at J, with 7 bases between the two ends. CDR3 sequence: CSARDDREQYF. CDR3 nucleotides: TGCAGTGCTAGAGATGATCGGGAGCAGTACTTC.

The chain carries TRBV7-8 and TRBJ1-4, with TRBD1 identical over 7 bases. Germline V gene data show CDR1 as SGHVS and CDR2 as FQNEAQ. The CDR3 is 14 residues long. The V gene end was trimmed by 5 bases and the J gene end by 7 bases; junction bases not matched to a gene: 7. CDR3 nucleotide sequence: TGTGCCAGCAGCCTGACAGGGCAGGGTGAAAAACTGTTTTTT. Amino acids: CASSLTGQGEKLFF.

V and J are TRBV9 and TRBJ2-1; 13 positions match TRBD2. Germline V gives CDR1 SGDLS, CDR2 YYNGEE. This CDR3 has 19 residues. The J segment lost 0 bases and the V segment lost 4 bases, leaving 10 bases of the junction unmatched. The chain's CDR3 is CASSPILGTSGASYNEQFF. CDR3 sequence (DNA): TGTGCCAGCAGCCCGATTCTAGGGACTAGCGGGGCCTCCTACAATGAGCAGTTCTTC.

The V call is TRBV28, the J call TRBJ1-6; no clear D gene. This CDR3 spans 13 amino acids. CDR1 and CDR2 (germline): MDHEN, SYDVKM. V lost 5 bases and J 11 bases, leaving 13 bases between the germline ends. The CDR3 DNA reads as TGTGCCAGCAGTCCCCCATCCGGTCCACCCCTCCACTTT. Translation: CASSPPSGPPLHF.